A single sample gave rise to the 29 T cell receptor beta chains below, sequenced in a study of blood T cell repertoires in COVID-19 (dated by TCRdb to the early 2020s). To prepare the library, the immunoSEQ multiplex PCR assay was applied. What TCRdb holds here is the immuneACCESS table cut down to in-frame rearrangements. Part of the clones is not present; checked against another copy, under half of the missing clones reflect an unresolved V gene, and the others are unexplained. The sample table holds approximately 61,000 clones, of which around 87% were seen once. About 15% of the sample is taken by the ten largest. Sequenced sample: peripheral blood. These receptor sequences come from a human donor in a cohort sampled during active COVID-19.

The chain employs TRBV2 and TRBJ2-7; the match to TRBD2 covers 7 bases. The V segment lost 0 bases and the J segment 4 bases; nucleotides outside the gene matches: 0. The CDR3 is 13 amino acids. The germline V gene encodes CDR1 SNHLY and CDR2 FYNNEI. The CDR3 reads CASSEASGYEQYF. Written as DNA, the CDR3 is TGTGCCAGCAGTGAAGCTAGCGGGTACGAGCAGTACTTC.

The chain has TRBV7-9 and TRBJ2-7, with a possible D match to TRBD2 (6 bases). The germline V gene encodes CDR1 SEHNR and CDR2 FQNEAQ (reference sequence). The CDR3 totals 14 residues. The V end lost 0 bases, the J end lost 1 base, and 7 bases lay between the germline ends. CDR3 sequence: CASSLADYSYEQYF. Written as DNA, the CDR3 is TGTGCCAGCAGCTTAGCGGACTATTCCTACGAGCAGTACTTC.

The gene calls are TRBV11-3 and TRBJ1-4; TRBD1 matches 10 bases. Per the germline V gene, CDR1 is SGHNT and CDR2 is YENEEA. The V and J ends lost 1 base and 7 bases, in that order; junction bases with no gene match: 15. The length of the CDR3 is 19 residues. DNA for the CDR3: TGTGCCAGCAGCTTAGGCCGCCGGGACAGGGGAATAAGGAGTGAAAAACTGTTTTTT. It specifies CASSLGRRDRGIRSEKLFF.

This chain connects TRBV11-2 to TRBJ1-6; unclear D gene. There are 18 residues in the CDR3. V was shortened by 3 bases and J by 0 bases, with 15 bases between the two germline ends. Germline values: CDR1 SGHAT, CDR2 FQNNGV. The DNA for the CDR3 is TGTGCCAGCAGCTTTGGGCAAAGTCTGAGCTCCTATAATTCACCCCTCCACTTT. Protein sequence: CASSFGQSLSSYNSPLHF.

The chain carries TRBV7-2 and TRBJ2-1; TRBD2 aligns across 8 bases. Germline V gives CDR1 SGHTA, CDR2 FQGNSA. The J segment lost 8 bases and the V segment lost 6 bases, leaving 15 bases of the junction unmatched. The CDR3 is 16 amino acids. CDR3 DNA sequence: TGTGCCAGCAGTCAAAAAAGCGGGAGAATGATCTATGAGCAGTTCTTC. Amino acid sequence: CASSQKSGRMIYEQFF. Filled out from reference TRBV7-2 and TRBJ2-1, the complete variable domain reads GAGVSQSPSNKVTEKGKDVELRCDPISGHTALYWYRQSLGQGLEFLIYFQGNSAPDKSGLPSDRFSAERTGGSVSTLTIQRTQQEDSAVYLCASSQKSGRMIYEQFFGPGTRLTVL.

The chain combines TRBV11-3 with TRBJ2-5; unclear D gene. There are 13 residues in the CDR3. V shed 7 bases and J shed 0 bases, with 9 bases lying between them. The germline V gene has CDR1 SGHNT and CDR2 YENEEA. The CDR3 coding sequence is TGTGCCAGCAAAAACAGATACCAAGAGACCCAGTACTTC. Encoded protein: CASKNRYQETQYF.

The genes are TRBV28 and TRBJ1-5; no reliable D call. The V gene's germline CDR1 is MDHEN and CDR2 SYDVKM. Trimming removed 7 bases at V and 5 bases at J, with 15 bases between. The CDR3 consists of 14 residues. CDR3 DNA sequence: TGTGCCAGCATCCCCGGCAGGCCAGATCAGCCCCAGCATTTT. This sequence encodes CASIPGRPDQPQHF.

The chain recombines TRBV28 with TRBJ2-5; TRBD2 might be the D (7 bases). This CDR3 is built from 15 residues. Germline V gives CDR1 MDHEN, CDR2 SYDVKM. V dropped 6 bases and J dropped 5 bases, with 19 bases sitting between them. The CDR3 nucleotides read TGTGCCAGCAGCACTCTGGGGGGGCGGCGGGAGACCCAGTACTTC. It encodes CASSTLGGRRETQYF.

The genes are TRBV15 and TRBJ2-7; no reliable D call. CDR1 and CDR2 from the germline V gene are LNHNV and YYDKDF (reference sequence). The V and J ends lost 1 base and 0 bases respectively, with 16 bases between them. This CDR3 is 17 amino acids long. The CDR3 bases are TGTGCCACCAGCAGAGTTTTTTCTTTGGCTGACTCCTACGAGCAGTACTTC. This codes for CATSRVFSLADSYEQYF.

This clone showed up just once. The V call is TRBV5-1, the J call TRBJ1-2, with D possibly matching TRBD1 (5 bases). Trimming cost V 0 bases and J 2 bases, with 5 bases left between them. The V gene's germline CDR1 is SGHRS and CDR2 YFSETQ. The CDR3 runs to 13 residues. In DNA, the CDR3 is TGCGCCAGCAGCTTGGAGGGGAACTATGGCTACACCTTC. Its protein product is CASSLEGNYGYTF.

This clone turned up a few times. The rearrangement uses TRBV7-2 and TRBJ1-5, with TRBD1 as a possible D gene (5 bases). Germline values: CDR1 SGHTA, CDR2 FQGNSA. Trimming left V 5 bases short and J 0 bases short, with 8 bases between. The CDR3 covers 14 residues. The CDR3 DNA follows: TGTGCCAGCAGCGGGGCGGATAGCAATCAGCCCCAGCATTTT. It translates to CASSGADSNQPQHF.

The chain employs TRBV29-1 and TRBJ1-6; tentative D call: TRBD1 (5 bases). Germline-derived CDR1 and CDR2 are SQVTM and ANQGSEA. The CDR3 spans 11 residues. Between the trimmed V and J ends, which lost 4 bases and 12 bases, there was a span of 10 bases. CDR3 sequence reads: CSVARARPLHF. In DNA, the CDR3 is TGCAGCGTTGCCAGGGCAAGACCCCTCCACTTT.

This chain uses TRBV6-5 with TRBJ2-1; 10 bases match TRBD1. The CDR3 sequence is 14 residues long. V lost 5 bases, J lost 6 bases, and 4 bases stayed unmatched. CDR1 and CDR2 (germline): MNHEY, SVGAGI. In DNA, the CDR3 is TGTGCCAGCAGTCGGGACAGGGGTGGCAATGAGCAGTTCTTC. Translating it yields CASSRDRGGNEQFF.

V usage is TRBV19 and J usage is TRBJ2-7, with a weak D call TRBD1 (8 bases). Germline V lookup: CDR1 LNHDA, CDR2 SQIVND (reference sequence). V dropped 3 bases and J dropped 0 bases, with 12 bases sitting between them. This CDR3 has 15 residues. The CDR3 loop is CASSMNRGGSYEQYF. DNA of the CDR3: TGTGCCAGTAGTATGAACAGGGGGGGCTCCTACGAGCAGTACTTC.

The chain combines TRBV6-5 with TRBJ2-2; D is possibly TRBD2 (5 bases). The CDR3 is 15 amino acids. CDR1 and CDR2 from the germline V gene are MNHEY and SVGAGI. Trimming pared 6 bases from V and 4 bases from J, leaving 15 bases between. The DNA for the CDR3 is TGTGCCAGCAGACGTATTGGGCGGGTCACCGGGGAGCTGTTTTTT. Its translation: CASRRIGRVTGELFF.

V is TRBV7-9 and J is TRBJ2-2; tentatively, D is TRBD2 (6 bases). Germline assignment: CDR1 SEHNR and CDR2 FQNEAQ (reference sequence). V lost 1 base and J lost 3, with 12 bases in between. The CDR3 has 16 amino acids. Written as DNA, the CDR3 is TGTGCCAGCAGCTTAGGTAGTAGCGGTGACACCGGGGAGCTGTTTTTT. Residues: CASSLGSSGDTGELFF.

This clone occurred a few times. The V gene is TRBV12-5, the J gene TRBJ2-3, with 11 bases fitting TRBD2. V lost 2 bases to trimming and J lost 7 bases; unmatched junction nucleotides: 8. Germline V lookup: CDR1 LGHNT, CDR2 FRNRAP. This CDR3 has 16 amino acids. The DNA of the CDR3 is TGTGCTAGTGGTTTGTCATCTAGCGGGAGGCGGAATACGCAGTATTTT. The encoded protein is CASGLSSSGRRNTQYF.

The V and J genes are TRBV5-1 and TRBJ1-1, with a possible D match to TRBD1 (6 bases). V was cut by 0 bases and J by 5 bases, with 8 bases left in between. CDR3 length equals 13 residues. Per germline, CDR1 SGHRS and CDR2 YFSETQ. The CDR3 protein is CASSLVGATEAFF. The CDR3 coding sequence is TGCGCCAGCAGCTTGGTGGGGGCGACTGAAGCTTTCTTT.

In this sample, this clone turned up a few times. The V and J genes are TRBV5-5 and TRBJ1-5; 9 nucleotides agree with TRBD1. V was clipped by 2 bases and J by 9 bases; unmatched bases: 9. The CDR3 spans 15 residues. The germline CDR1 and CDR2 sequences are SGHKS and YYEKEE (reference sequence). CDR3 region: CASSLGTGSAGPQHF. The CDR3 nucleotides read TGTGCCAGCAGCTTAGGGACAGGGTCGGCGGGGCCCCAGCATTTT. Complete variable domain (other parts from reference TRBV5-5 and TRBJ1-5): DAGVTQSPTHLIKTRGQQVTLRCSPISGHKSVSWYQQVLGQGPQFIFQYYEKEERGRGNFPDRFSARQFPNYSSELNVNALLLGDSALYLCASSLGTGSAGPQHFGDGTRLSIL.

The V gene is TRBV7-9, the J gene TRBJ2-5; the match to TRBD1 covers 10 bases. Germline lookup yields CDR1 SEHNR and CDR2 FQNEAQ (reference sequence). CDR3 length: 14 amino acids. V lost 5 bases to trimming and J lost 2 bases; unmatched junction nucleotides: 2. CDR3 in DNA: TGTGCCAGCAGCCAGGACAGGGGGCAAGAGACCCAGTACTTC. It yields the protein CASSQDRGQETQYF.

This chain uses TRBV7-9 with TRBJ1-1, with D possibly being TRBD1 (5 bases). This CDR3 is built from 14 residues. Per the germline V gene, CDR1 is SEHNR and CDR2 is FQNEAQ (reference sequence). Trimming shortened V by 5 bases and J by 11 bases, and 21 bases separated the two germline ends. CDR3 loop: CASSPSGARRSAFF. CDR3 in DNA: TGTGCCAGCAGCCCCAGCGGGGCCCGCCGAAGTGCTTTCTTT. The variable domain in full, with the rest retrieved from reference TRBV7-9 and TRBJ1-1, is DTGVSQNPRHKITKRGQNVTFRCDPISEHNRLYWYRQTLGQGPEFLTYFQNEAQLEKSRLLSDRFSAERPKGSFSTLEIQRTEQGDSAMYLCASSPSGARRSAFFGQGTRLTVV.

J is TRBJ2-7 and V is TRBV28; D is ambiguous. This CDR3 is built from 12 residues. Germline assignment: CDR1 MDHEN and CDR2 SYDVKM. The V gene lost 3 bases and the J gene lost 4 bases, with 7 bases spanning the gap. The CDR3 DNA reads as TGTGCCAGCAGTTTGCAGCGTTACGAGCAGTACTTC. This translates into CASSLQRYEQYF. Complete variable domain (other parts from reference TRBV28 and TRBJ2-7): DVKVTQSSRYLVKRTGEKVFLECVQDMDHENMFWYRQDPGLGLRLIYFSYDVKMKEKGDIPEGYSVSREKKERFSLILESASTNQTSMYLCASSLQRYEQYFGPGTRLTVT.

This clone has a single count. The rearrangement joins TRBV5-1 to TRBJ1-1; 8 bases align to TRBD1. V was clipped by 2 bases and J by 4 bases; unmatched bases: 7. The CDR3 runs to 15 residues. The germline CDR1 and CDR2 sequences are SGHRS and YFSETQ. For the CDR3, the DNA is TGCGCCAGCAGCTTAGGGACAGGCGAAGGCACTGAAGCTTTCTTT. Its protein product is CASSLGTGEGTEAFF.

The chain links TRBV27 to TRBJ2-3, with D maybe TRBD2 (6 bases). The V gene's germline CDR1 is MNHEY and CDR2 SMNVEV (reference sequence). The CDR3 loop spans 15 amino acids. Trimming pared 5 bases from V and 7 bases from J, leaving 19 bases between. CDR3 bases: TGTGCCAGCAGTACCCCGGGACTTCAGATACATACGCAGTATTTT. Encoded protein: CASSTPGLQIHTQYF.

CDR3 region: CASSPGQWGNTEAFF. CDR3 sequence (DNA): TGTGCCAGCAGCCCAGGACAGTGGGGGAACACTGAAGCTTTCTTT. This chain links TRBV5-6 with TRBJ1-1, with D tentatively TRBD1 (6 bases). Per germline, CDR1 SGHDT and CDR2 YYEEEE. V lost 4 bases and J 1 base, leaving 14 bases between the germline ends. This CDR3 contains 15 residues.

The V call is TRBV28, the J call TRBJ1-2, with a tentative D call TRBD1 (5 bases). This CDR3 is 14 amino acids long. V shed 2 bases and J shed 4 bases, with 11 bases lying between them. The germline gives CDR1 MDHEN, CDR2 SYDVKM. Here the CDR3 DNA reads TGTGCCAGCAGTTTAGGTAGGGGTTCCTATGGCTACACCTTC. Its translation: CASSLGRGSYGYTF.

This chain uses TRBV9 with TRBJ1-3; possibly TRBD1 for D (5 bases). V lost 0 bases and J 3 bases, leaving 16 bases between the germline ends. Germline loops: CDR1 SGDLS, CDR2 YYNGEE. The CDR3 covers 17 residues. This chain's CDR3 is CASSVAPRSGGGNTIYF. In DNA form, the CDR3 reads TGTGCCAGCAGCGTAGCCCCCCGGTCCGGGGGTGGAAACACCATATATTTT.

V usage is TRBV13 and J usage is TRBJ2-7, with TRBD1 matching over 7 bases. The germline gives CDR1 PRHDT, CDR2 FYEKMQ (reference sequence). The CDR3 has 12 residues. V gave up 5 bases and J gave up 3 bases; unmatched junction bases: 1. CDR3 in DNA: TGTGCCAGCAGCAGACAGGGCTACGAGCAGTACTTC. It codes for CASSRQGYEQYF.

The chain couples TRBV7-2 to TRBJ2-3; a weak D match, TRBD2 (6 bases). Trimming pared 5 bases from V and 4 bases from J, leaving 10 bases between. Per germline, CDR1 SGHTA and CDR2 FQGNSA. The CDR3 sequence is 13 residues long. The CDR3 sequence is CASSVTRADTQYF. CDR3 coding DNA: TGTGCCAGCAGCGTGACTAGGGCAGATACGCAGTATTTT.